The present T cell receptor (beta chain) was sequenced within a study of cytomegalovirus exposure and HLA in healthy donors. Study outcomes and limitations: A later analysis found TCR association rates differed by HLA locus, highest for DRB1 and lowest for HLA-C.

The study ran its PCR with 60 Vbeta and 13 Jbeta primers. Only in-frame clones appear in the TCRdb table, and some are missing; sequencing was by immunoSEQ multiplex PCR. This table has 90,000 to 100,000 clones, about 74% appearing once. This clone came up once. The antigen remains undetermined. The CDR3 spans 13 residues. The germline V and J ends were trimmed by 3 bases and 7 bases, with 10 bases remaining between them. CDR1 and CDR2 from the germline V gene are MNHEY and SMNVEV (reference sequence). This chain links TRBV27 with TRBJ2-4; D is ambiguous. This receptor was identified in a female donor in good health and CMV-seronegative. The sample taken for sequencing was PBMCs. The CDR3 DNA reads TGTGCCAGCAGTTTTCGGCAGACTAACATTCAGTACTTC. Protein: CASSFRQTNIQYF.